Presented here are 9 T cell receptor beta chains from one specimen sequenced in a study of quantifying T cell responses using KT2 cells. Study-level background: RNA was reverse transcribed with TCR alpha and beta constant-region primers.

The cDNA 3' end received a ligated oligonucleotide with a UMI. First-round PCR used 3 to 4 cycles and beta primers RC1.1 and RC1.2 covering TRBC1 and TRBC2. TCRdb independently ran MiXCR on the UMI-ligation and nested PCR reads; one entry per CDR3 protein. The table has about 50,000 distinct CDR3 sequences, 9.5% to 13% seen once. The source material was PBMCs spiked with cells of the T cell clone KT2. All receptors come from a human donor.

The chain employs TRBV19 and TRBJ2-2; TRBD1 is a possible D gene (6 bases). V was trimmed by 4 bases and J by 0 bases, leaving 9 bases between them. Germline-derived CDR1 and CDR2 are LNHDA and SQIVND (reference sequence). The CDR3 is 15 amino acids. In DNA form, the CDR3 reads TGTGCCAGTAGTACTACAGGGTCGAACACCGGGGAGCTGTTTTTT. Amino acid sequence: CASSTTGSNTGELFF.

This clonotype was counted once. The gene calls are TRBV14 and TRBJ2-1, with TRBD2 matching 7 bases. The J segment lost 9 bases and the V segment lost 1 base, leaving 9 bases of the junction unmatched. The length of the CDR3 is 15 residues. CDR1 and CDR2 from the germline V gene are SGHDN and FVKESK. The CDR3 sequence is CASSQVNGGRAEQFF. The CDR3 bases are TGTGCCAGCAGCCAAGTTAATGGGGGGAGGGCTGAGCAGTTCTTC.

This sequence joins TRBV3-1 and TRBJ2-7; TRBD1 aligns across 7 bases. CDR3 size: 13 residues. Germline values: CDR1 LGHDT, CDR2 YNNKEL (reference sequence). Losses at the gene ends were 5 bases for V and 7 bases for J; bases not matched to a gene: 8. Here the CDR3 reads CASSTTGLGEQYF. In DNA form, the CDR3 reads TGTGCCAGCAGCACGACAGGGCTCGGAGAGCAGTACTTC.

This clonotype came up a few times. V and J are TRBV10-3 and TRBJ1-5; the D is unclear. Between the trimmed V and J ends, which lost 7 bases and 4 bases, there was a span of 11 bases. CDR3 size: 13 residues. Germline CDR1 reads ENHRY; CDR2 reads SYGVKD. CDR3 in DNA: TGTGCCATCAAACGGGAAGGTAATCAGCCCCAGCATTTT. Protein product: CAIKREGNQPQHF.

The rearrangement links TRBV9 to TRBJ2-3; D may be TRBD1 or TRBD2 (6 bases each). This CDR3 has 15 amino acids. Germline-derived CDR1 and CDR2 are SGDLS and YYNGEE. V was clipped by 0 bases and J by 0 bases, with 8 bases between them. The CDR3: CASSVVGGSTDTQYF. CDR3 bases: TGTGCCAGCAGCGTAGTAGGGGGGAGCACAGATACGCAGTATTTT.

This chain links TRBV10-3 with TRBJ1-6; D is perhaps TRBD1 (6 bases). The germline CDR1 and CDR2 sequences are ENHRY and SYGVKD. The V gene lost 6 bases and the J gene lost 10 bases, with 16 bases spanning the gap. CDR3 length: 14 residues. CDR3 region: CAISQGLGGSPLHF. The DNA for the CDR3 is TGTGCCATCAGCCAGGGCCTAGGGGGATCACCCCTCCACTTT.

This clonotype was seen repeatedly, ten times or more. The chain links TRBV7-2 to TRBJ2-1; a possible D gene is TRBD2 (6 bases). Trimming left V 1 base short and J 2 bases short, with 12 bases between. Germline V gene sequence: CDR1 SGHTA, CDR2 FQGNSA. The CDR3 spans 16 residues. The CDR3 protein is CASSLGGVRTYNEQFF. CDR3 bases: TGTGCCAGCAGCTTAGGGGGGGTACGGACCTACAATGAGCAGTTCTTC.

This rearrangement joins TRBV5-1 to TRBJ2-7; D is tentatively TRBD1 or TRBD2 (5 bases each). Deletions cut 2 bases from V and 0 bases from J, with 6 bases between. The CDR3 is 13 amino acids. Germline V gene sequence: CDR1 SGHRS, CDR2 YFSETQ. CDR3 amino acids: CASSFGASYEQYF. Written as DNA, the CDR3 is TGCGCCAGCAGCTTCGGGGCCTCCTACGAGCAGTACTTC. Variable domain in full (rest from reference TRBV5-1 and TRBJ2-7): KAGVTQTPRYLIKTRGQQVTLSCSPISGHRSVSWYQQTPGQGLQFLFEYFSETQRNKGNFPGRFSGRQFSNSRSEMNVSTLELGDSALYLCASSFGASYEQYFGPGTRLTVT.

The V gene is TRBV24-1, the J gene TRBJ1-6; the D gene is possibly TRBD1 (6 bases). The ends were cut back, 11 bases at V and 5 bases at J, with 12 bases in the middle. Germline CDR1 is KGHDR and CDR2 is SFDVKD. The CDR3 extends over 13 amino acids. CDR3 nucleotide sequence: TGTGCCATCCTACAGGGAAATAATTCACCCCTCCACTTT. Its protein is CAILQGNNSPLHF.